These 20 T cell receptor beta chains originate from one sample sequenced in a study of identical twins. One entry per CDR3 protein, called by TCRdb with MiXCR from the 5' RACE reads. The top ten clones hold roughly 0.9% of a sample with 700,000 or so distinct CDR3 sequences, about 9.4% of them seen once. These data were also filed under a second study, of yellow fever vaccine responses in identical twins.

Input material: PBMCs. These receptors all stem from a woman younger than 30 in good health.

This clonotype showed up many times. V is TRBV7-9 and J is TRBJ2-1; the match to TRBD1 covers 7 bases. Trimming removed 1 base from V and 0 bases from J; junction bases left unmatched: 3. CDR3 length: 16 residues. Germline values: CDR1 SEHNR, CDR2 FQNEAQ (reference sequence). CDR3 residues: CASSLGTGSSYNEQFF. The CDR3 DNA reads TGTGCCAGCAGCTTAGGGACAGGCAGCTCCTACAATGAGCAGTTCTTC.

The rearrangement links TRBV12-3 or TRBV12-4 to TRBJ2-3; the D is unclear. The V and J ends lost 2 bases and 3 bases respectively, with 9 bases between them. CDR3 size: 14 residues. Written as DNA, the CDR3 is TGTGCCAGCAGTTTACTTGACGGTACAGATACGCAGTATTTT. Its translation is CASSLLDGTDTQYF.

The sample holds a few counts of this clonotype. This chain connects TRBV7-6 to TRBJ1-1; 9 positions agree with TRBD1. Germline V lookup: CDR1 SGHVS, CDR2 FNYEAQ. The CDR3 is made up of 13 amino acids. V lost 8 bases to trimming and J lost 4 bases; unmatched junction nucleotides: 5. The CDR3 DNA follows: TGTGCCAGCGGACAGGGGAGGGGCACTGAAGCTTTCTTT. Protein sequence: CASGQGRGTEAFF. The full variable domain, its missing parts supplied by reference TRBV7-6 and TRBJ1-1, is GAGVSQSPRYKVTKRGQDVALRCDPISGHVSLYWYRQALGQGPEFLTYFNYEAQQDKSGLPNDRFSAERPEGSISTLTIQRTEQRDSAMYRCASGQGRGTEAFFGQGTRLTVV.

This clonotype was found many times. The chain employs TRBV10-3 and TRBJ1-1, with 8 nucleotides matching TRBD1. In germline, CDR1 is ENHRY, CDR2 SYGVKD. The CDR3 contains 14 residues. After removal of 3 bases from V and 4 bases from J, the junction contained 4 bases not matched to a gene. The chain's CDR3 is CAISDQGARTEAFF. The DNA of the CDR3 is TGTGCCATCAGTGACCAGGGGGCGCGCACTGAAGCTTTCTTT.

This clonotype was detected a few times. CDR3 coding DNA: TGTGCCAGCAGCCGGGGGCTAGGTGCCGGGGAGCTGTTTTTT. Translated, it gives CASSRGLGAGELFF. The gene calls are TRBV6-1 and TRBJ2-2, with D possibly being TRBD1 or TRBD2 (6 bases each). Trimming shortened V by 6 bases and J by 6 bases, and 14 bases separated the two germline ends. The CDR3 extends over 14 amino acids. Germline assignment: CDR1 MNHNS and CDR2 SASEGT.

The rearrangement uses TRBV11-2 and TRBJ1-6, with 9 bases fitting TRBD1. The germline gives CDR1 SGHAT, CDR2 FQNNGV. Trimming took 2 bases from V and 8 from J; bases not matched to a gene: 7. There are 16 residues in the CDR3. This CDR3 reads CASSLFSGQGYSPLHF. The CDR3 nucleotides are TGTGCCAGCAGCTTATTTTCGGGACAGGGTTATTCACCCCTCCACTTT. The complete variable domain, with remaining parts taken from reference TRBV11-2 and TRBJ1-6, reads EAGVAQSPRYKIIEKRQSVAFWCNPISGHATLYWYQQILGQGPKLLIQFQNNGVVDDSQLPKDRFSAERLKGVDSTLKIQPAKLEDSAVYLCASSLFSGQGYSPLHFGNGTRLTVT.

The rearrangement joins TRBV4-2 to TRBJ2-7; D possibly corresponds to TRBD2 (6 bases). The CDR3 has 13 amino acids. From germline, CDR1 is LGHNA and CDR2 YNFKEQ. Trimming left V 3 bases short and J 3 bases short, with 9 bases between. CDR3 nucleotides: TGTGCCAGCAGCCACGGAGGGGACTACGAGCAGTACTTC. Amino acid sequence: CASSHGGDYEQYF.

The sample holds a few counts of this clonotype. V is TRBV18 and J is TRBJ2-2; 9 bases are shared with TRBD2. CDR1 is KGHSH, CDR2 LQKENI, per germline. This CDR3 has 18 residues. The V segment lost 3 bases and the J segment 0 bases; nucleotides outside the gene matches: 8. CDR3 amino acids: CASSPRPSGVANTGELFF. The CDR3 DNA reads as TGTGCCAGCTCACCTAGGCCTAGCGGGGTCGCGAACACCGGGGAGCTGTTTTTT.

This clonotype showed up many times. This sequence joins TRBV12-3 or TRBV12-4 and TRBJ2-1; tentatively, D is TRBD2 (5 bases). The CDR3 extends over 15 amino acids. Trimming cost V 6 bases and J 3 bases, with 15 bases left between them. The chain's CDR3 is CASSRLAEIYNEQFF. The CDR3 DNA reads as TGTGCCAGCAGCCGTCTAGCCGAGATCTACAATGAGCAGTTCTTC.

This clonotype was counted at least ten times. The chain uses TRBV4-3 and TRBJ2-3; 9 bases agree with TRBD2. Germline V lookup: CDR1 LGHNA, CDR2 YSLEER. The CDR3 totals 17 residues. The V segment lost 0 bases and the J segment 8 bases; nucleotides outside the gene matches: 12. CDR3 region: CASSQDLGSGSNPTQYF. The CDR3 nucleotides read TGCGCCAGCAGCCAAGATCTTGGTAGCGGGAGTAACCCTACGCAGTATTTT.

This clonotype has just a few counts. This chain uses TRBV7-8 with TRBJ2-5; D is uncertain. V lost 1 base and J lost 3, with 9 bases in between. The CDR3 extends over 14 amino acids. The germline V gene encodes CDR1 SGHVS and CDR2 FQNEAQ. The CDR3 region is CASSLVGPKETQYF. The CDR3 nucleotides read TGTGCCAGCAGCTTAGTTGGTCCTAAAGAGACCCAGTACTTC.

The V and J genes are TRBV5-6 and TRBJ2-2; no firm D call. Germline CDR1 is SGHDT and CDR2 is YYEEEE. V was shortened by 4 bases and J by 0 bases, with 16 bases between the two germline ends. The CDR3 runs 17 residues. In nucleotides, the CDR3 is TGTGCCAGCAGCCACAAGCGTCAGATCGCGAACACCGGGGAGCTGTTTTTT. It codes for CASSHKRQIANTGELFF.

This clonotype was seen ten or more times. V gene TRBV7-2 combines with J gene TRBJ2-7, with 8 bases that match TRBD2. V lost 9 bases to trimming and J lost 3 bases; unmatched junction nucleotides: 7. The CDR3 is 13 amino acids. In germline, CDR1 is SGHTA, CDR2 FQGNSA. The CDR3 reads CASRIAGNYEQYF. CDR3 DNA sequence: TGTGCCAGTCGGATAGCGGGAAACTACGAGCAGTACTTC.

The sample holds many counts of this clonotype. The rearrangement uses TRBV4-3 and TRBJ2-7; TRBD2 is a possible D gene (6 bases). V was shortened by 1 base and J by 3 bases, with 10 bases between the two germline ends. The CDR3 runs 14 residues. The germline V gene has CDR1 LGHNA and CDR2 YSLEER. The CDR3 spells CASSQGGTGYEQYF. The CDR3, as DNA: TGCGCCAGCAGCCAAGGCGGGACTGGCTACGAGCAGTACTTC.

The sample holds many counts of this clonotype. The junction and the germline gene differ at one end; a read error may be behind it. This chain joins TRBV12-3 or TRBV12-4 and TRBJ2-2, with D perhaps TRBD2 (6 bases). The CDR3 spans 15 residues. CDR3 protein: CASSLSGGGTGELFF. The CDR3 nucleotides are TGCGCCAGCAGCTTGTCTGGGGGAGGAACCGGGGAGCTGTTTTTT.

The chain employs TRBV7-3 and TRBJ2-2; 12 bases align to TRBD2. Germline loops: CDR1 SGHTA, CDR2 FQGTGA. CDR3 size: 18 residues. The V gene end was trimmed by 0 bases and the J gene end by 1 base; junction bases not matched to a gene: 3. This CDR3 is CASSLTPTSGGNTGELFF. The CDR3, as DNA: TGTGCCAGCAGCTTAACTCCGACTAGCGGGGGGAACACCGGGGAGCTGTTTTTT.

This clonotype was observed at least ten times. The V call is TRBV15, the J call TRBJ2-2; TRBD2 agrees at 8 bases. J was trimmed by 7 bases and V by 0 bases; bases with no gene match: 7. Looked up from germline, CDR1 is LNHNV and CDR2 is YYDKDF (reference sequence). The CDR3 covers 16 residues. DNA for the CDR3: TGTGCCACCAGCAGAGATCGTAGCGGGGCTGGCGGGGAGCTGTTTTTT. This translates into CATSRDRSGAGGELFF.

This clonotype came up a few times. This rearrangement joins TRBV5-6 to TRBJ2-3; 9 positions match TRBD2. The CDR3 is made up of 14 amino acids. CDR1 and CDR2 from the germline V gene are SGHDT and YYEEEE. Germline trimming cut 4 bases from V and 4 bases from J; bases unmatched to any gene: 4. The CDR3 DNA sequence: TGTGCCAGCAGCCAGCGGGGGGAGGCAGATACGCAGTATTTT. Translation: CASSQRGEADTQYF.

This clonotype was observed at least ten times. This chain links TRBV2 with TRBJ2-7, with D unresolved. V was clipped by 2 bases and J by 4 bases, with 3 bases between them. CDR3 length: 11 residues. CDR1 and CDR2 from the germline V gene are SNHLY and FYNNEI. The CDR3 DNA sequence: TGTGCCAGCAGTGAACGGTACGAGCAGTACTTC. Translation gives CASSERYEQYF.

The genes are TRBV29-1 and TRBJ2-3; 7 bases align to TRBD2. V lost 7 bases to trimming and J lost 1 base; unmatched junction nucleotides: 11. CDR1 is SQVTM and CDR2 is ANQGSEA in the germline V gene. The CDR3 runs to 15 residues. The CDR3 loop is CSARPTSTRTDTQYF. In DNA form, the CDR3 reads TGCAGCGCCCGGCCGACTAGCACCCGCACAGATACGCAGTATTTT.